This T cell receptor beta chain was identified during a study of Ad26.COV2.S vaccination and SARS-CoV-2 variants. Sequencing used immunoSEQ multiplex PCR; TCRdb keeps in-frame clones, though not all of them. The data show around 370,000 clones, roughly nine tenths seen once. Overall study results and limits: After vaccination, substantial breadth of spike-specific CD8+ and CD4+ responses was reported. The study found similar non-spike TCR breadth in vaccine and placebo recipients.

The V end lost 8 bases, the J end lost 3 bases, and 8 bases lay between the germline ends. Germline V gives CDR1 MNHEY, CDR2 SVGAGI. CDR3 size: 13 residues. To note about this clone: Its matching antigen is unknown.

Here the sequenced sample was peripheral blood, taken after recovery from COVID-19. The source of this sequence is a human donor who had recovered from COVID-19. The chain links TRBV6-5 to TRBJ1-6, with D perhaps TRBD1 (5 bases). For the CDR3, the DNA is TGTGCCAGCCGGGACGGCTATAATTCACCCCTCCACTTT. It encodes CASRDGYNSPLHF.